This TCR beta chain comes out of a study of PD-1 blockade in classical Hodgkin lymphoma (dated by TCRdb to about 2020). About the study as a whole: Nivolumab dosing was 3 mg/kg intravenously every 2 weeks, continuing until either disease progression or unacceptable toxicity. The study used CyTOF and TCR beta sequencing to define a peripheral blood immune signature of response to PD-1 blockade in classical Hodgkin lymphoma. General conclusions and limits of the study: The study covered only a single clinical trial cohort, and the causes of the repertoire differences, possibly disease activity or prior therapy, were still not defined. Baseline TCR diversity was reported to be lower in newly diagnosed patients than in healthy donors and to be lower still in relapsed/refractory patients. A significant rise by C4D1 was seen in CD4+ but not CD8+ TCR diversity (p=0.0027 vs p=0.16), with the rise being most apparent in complete responders (p=0.02). Trial patients with a complete response had baseline diversity similar to that of newly diagnosed patients, while partial responders and progressors had significantly lower diversity. Lower diversity was observed in patients in whom nivolumab was started less than 1 year after ASCT, and these patients were excluded from later analyses so that confounding by immune reconstitution would be avoided.

The time point label of this sample denotes: cycle 2 day 1 (C2D1) of nivolumab. Every trial patient had relapsed following autologous stem cell transplantation, and prior brentuximab vedotin exposure was what differed among cohorts A, B and C. The trial cohort included fewer than 60 patients with relapsed/refractory classical Hodgkin lymphoma, and each patient had a best overall response of complete response, partial response or progressive disease. Single-agent nivolumab was administered to trial patients in the multi-cohort phase II CheckMate 205 trial. An independent review committee assessed best overall response by applying the 2007 International Working Group response criteria. Trial PBMCs were collected immediately before nivolumab initiation (C1D1) and during therapy at cycle 2 day 1 and cycle 4 day 1. Peripheral blood was collected in 8 mL Vacutainer Cell Preparation Tubes, from which PBMCs were isolated by centrifugation and then cryopreserved.

The Qiagen DNeasy kit was used to extract genomic DNA both from unsorted PBMCs and from the negatively selected CD4+ and CD8+ fractions. TCR beta CDR3 regions were amplified by immunoSEQ multiplex PCR using primers annealing to V and J segments. Amplification bias was minimized using a synthetic immune receptor repertoire, and residual bias was removed computationally after sequencing. The original pipeline was this. Custom Python scripts were used to quantify repertoire diversity as the Shannon entropy index. Unsorted, CD4+ and CD8+ repertoires were analyzed separately, except in combined analyses where CD4+ and CD8+ sequences were merged in silico. A clone counted as expanded when the clone's frequency after treatment rose at least 2-fold relative to C1D1, and clones undetected at baseline were given a pseudocount of 0.5. Clones with 0 or 1 copy at C1D1 were defined as singleton clones, while clones with 2 or more copies were defined as non-singleton clones. Clones expanded in unsorted samples were assigned a CD4+, CD8+ or unknown annotation through matching of protein sequences in sorted samples from the same patient. Wilcoxon tests were applied to paired samples to test diversity changes from C1D1 to C4D1. TCRdb carries this immuneACCESS record with in-frame sequences only. Its versions omit some clonotypes, under half of them owing to an unresolved V gene in the studies checked, with the rest unexplained. D and trimming come from the DNA, and the V and J calls and clone size come from that table. The sample yields under 5,500 clones; 66% were counted once. The ten largest account for 61% of the sample.

This clone came up once. What antigen it recognizes has not been identified. No per-base quality is available; no much larger clone lies one base away. Per the germline V gene (reference sequence), GTSNPN is the CDR1 and SVGIG is the CDR2. From the cysteine up to the phenylalanine, the CDR3 has a length of 15 residues. The only DNA kept is the CDR3, 45 bases in frame from the first base. Ends trimmed: V by 5 bases, J by 11 bases; bases unmatched to a gene: 16. The sample consisted of peripheral blood mononuclear cells (PBMCs), taken before the second cycle of nivolumab. The V gene is TRBV30 and the J gene is TRBJ1-4, with 8 middle bases fitting TRBD1. This TCR was recovered from a human donor with classical Hodgkin lymphoma. The DNA sequence follows: TGTGCCTGGGCTCCAATGGACAGGGTTAATGGGAAACTGTTTTTT. It is translated as CAWAPMDRVNGKLFF.